These 31 T cell receptor beta chains originate from one sample sequenced in a study of cytomegalovirus exposure and HLA in healthy donors. Method: immunoSEQ multiplex PCR; TCRdb's copy keeps in-frame clones and lacks some. The data contain more than 65,000 clones, roughly 95% of them singletons. Input material: PBMCs. These receptor sequences come from a woman aged 18-29 years in good health and CMV-seronegative.

The chain uses TRBV9 and TRBJ2-3; TRBD2 agrees at 7 bases. V lost 0 bases, J lost 6 bases, and 4 bases stayed unmatched. Germline V gene data show CDR1 as SGDLS and CDR2 as YYNGEE. The CDR3 runs to 14 residues. The CDR3 DNA reads as TGTGCCAGCAGCGTAGGGCTAGCGGAGGATACGCAGTATTTT. It codes for CASSVGLAEDTQYF.

The chain links TRBV13 to TRBJ2-1; 13 bases are shared with TRBD2. The CDR3 extends over 19 amino acids. J was trimmed by 3 bases and V by 5 bases; bases with no gene match: 13. Germline assignment: CDR1 PRHDT and CDR2 FYEKMQ (reference sequence). Here the CDR3 reads CASSPRTSGSHRDYNEQFF. CDR3 in DNA: TGTGCCAGCAGCCCCCGGACTAGCGGGAGTCACCGGGACTACAATGAGCAGTTCTTC.

The rearrangement uses TRBV28 and TRBJ2-3; D gene ambiguous. Germline lookup yields CDR1 MDHEN and CDR2 SYDVKM. V was shortened by 7 bases and J by 6 bases, with 8 bases between the two germline ends. This CDR3 comprises 11 residues. CDR3 sequence: CASISSDTQYF. CDR3 coding DNA: TGTGCCAGCATTTCTTCCGATACGCAGTATTTT. Variable domain in full (rest from reference TRBV28 and TRBJ2-3): DVKVTQSSRYLVKRTGEKVFLECVQDMDHENMFWYRQDPGLGLRLIYFSYDVKMKEKGDIPEGYSVSREKKERFSLILESASTNQTSMYLCASISSDTQYFGPGTRLTVL.

V usage is TRBV6-6 and J usage is TRBJ2-2; D gene unclear. V was clipped by 10 bases and J by 6 bases, with 21 bases between them. Germline CDR1 MNHNY, CDR2 SVGAGI (reference sequence). The CDR3 is made up of 15 amino acids. The CDR3 sequence is CATIPVPLESGELFF. The CDR3 DNA follows: TGTGCCACTATACCGGTCCCGCTAGAGTCCGGGGAGCTGTTTTTT.

The rearrangement links TRBV7-2 to TRBJ2-1; 11 bases map to TRBD2. V lost 5 bases, J lost 4 bases, and 4 bases stayed unmatched. This CDR3 has 15 amino acids. Germline CDR1 and CDR2: SGHTA and FQGNSA. CDR3 sequence (DNA): TGTGCCAGCAGCCCGGGACTAGCGGTATACAATGAGCAGTTCTTC. This sequence encodes CASSPGLAVYNEQFF.

This clone was seen a single time. This chain uses TRBV28 with TRBJ2-7; D ambiguous. Germline lookup yields CDR1 MDHEN and CDR2 SYDVKM. V was trimmed by 7 bases and J by 2 bases, leaving 12 bases between them. The CDR3 totals 13 residues. The CDR3 spells CASIFDGAYEQYF. The CDR3 DNA follows: TGTGCCAGCATCTTCGACGGAGCCTACGAGCAGTACTTC. Full variable domain (rest looked up from reference TRBV28 and TRBJ2-7): DVKVTQSSRYLVKRTGEKVFLECVQDMDHENMFWYRQDPGLGLRLIYFSYDVKMKEKGDIPEGYSVSREKKERFSLILESASTNQTSMYLCASIFDGAYEQYFGPGTRLTVT.

This chain connects TRBV7-9 to TRBJ2-5; D is possibly TRBD1 (6 bases). The CDR3 length is 17 residues. The germline V gene encodes CDR1 SEHNR and CDR2 FQNEAQ (reference sequence). Trimming pared 8 bases from V and 1 base from J, leaving 23 bases between. CDR3 residues: CASGTFQLLASQETQYF. CDR3 nucleotide sequence: TGTGCCAGCGGGACATTCCAACTTCTGGCCAGCCAAGAGACCCAGTACTTC.

This chain links TRBV7-6 with TRBJ1-4, with TRBD1 identical over 7 bases. Germline loops: CDR1 SGHVS, CDR2 FNYEAQ. There are 14 residues in the CDR3. V dropped 7 bases and J dropped 3; count of bases not matched to a gene: 5. Here the CDR3 reads CASTPGTANEKLFF. CDR3 in DNA: TGTGCCAGCACCCCCGGGACAGCTAATGAAAAACTGTTTTTT. The full variable domain, its missing parts supplied by reference TRBV7-6 and TRBJ1-4, is GAGVSQSPRYKVTKRGQDVALRCDPISGHVSLYWYRQALGQGPEFLTYFNYEAQQDKSGLPNDRFSAERPEGSISTLTIQRTEQRDSAMYRCASTPGTANEKLFFGSGTQLSVL.

The rearrangement uses TRBV7-9 and TRBJ2-7; D remains ambiguous. Germline values: CDR1 SEHNR, CDR2 FQNEAQ (reference sequence). With 4 bases removed from V and 4 bases from J, the gap between germline ends came to 8 bases. CDR3 length equals 12 residues. CDR3 protein: CASSYDGYEQYF. The CDR3 DNA reads as TGTGCCAGCAGCTACGACGGGTACGAGCAGTACTTC.

J is TRBJ2-5 and V is TRBV28, with a tentative D call TRBD1 (5 bases). CDR1 MDHEN and CDR2 SYDVKM come from the germline V gene. With 3 bases removed from V and 2 bases from J, the gap between germline ends came to 13 bases. This CDR3 spans 15 amino acids. DNA of the CDR3: TGTGCCAGCAGTTTTGCAGGGATCTGGCAAGAGACCCAGTACTTC. This translates into CASSFAGIWQETQYF.

This chain links TRBV4-1 with TRBJ2-7; TRBD1 matches at 11 bases. The CDR3 has 15 amino acids. Trimming removed 0 bases from V and 5 bases from J; junction bases left unmatched: 3. Germline V gene data show CDR1 as MGHRA and CDR2 as YSYEKL. This CDR3 is CASSQDSDRGHEQYF. CDR3 sequence (DNA): TGCGCCAGCAGCCAAGATTCGGACAGGGGGCACGAGCAGTACTTC.

The CDR3, as DNA: TGTGCCAGCAGTGACCTATCAGGGCCTGGTCAGCCCCAGCATTTT. This sequence encodes CASSDLSGPGQPQHF. V is TRBV25-1 and J is TRBJ1-5, with a weak D call TRBD1 (5 bases). This CDR3 is 15 amino acids long. Looked up from germline, CDR1 is MGHDK and CDR2 is SYGVNS. Deletions cut 3 bases from V and 6 bases from J, with 15 bases between.

The J gene is TRBJ2-4, the V gene TRBV29-1; 8 nucleotides match TRBD1. The junction had 7 bases not matched to a gene; V was cut back by 6 bases and J by 3 bases. CDR1 is SQVTM and CDR2 is ANQGSEA in the germline V gene. The CDR3 runs 14 residues. The CDR3 bases are TGCAGCGTGGTTCCGGGACAGGACAAAAACATTCAGTACTTC. Residues: CSVVPGQDKNIQYF.

Only one count was recorded for this clone. The chain combines TRBV27 with TRBJ2-7, with 9 bases fitting TRBD2. With V trimmed by 2 bases and J by 3 bases, 8 bases remained unmatched. This CDR3 contains 16 residues. Germline-derived CDR1 and CDR2 are MNHEY and SMNVEV (reference sequence). The CDR3 is CASSLVSGLAHYEQYF. The CDR3 nucleotides are TGTGCCAGCAGTTTAGTTTCGGGACTAGCCCACTACGAGCAGTACTTC.

This sequence joins TRBV6-1 and TRBJ1-5; possible D gene TRBD1, 5 bases. Germline V gene data show CDR1 as MNHNS and CDR2 as SASEGT. Trimming cost V 7 bases and J 9 bases, with 16 bases left between them. The CDR3 totals 13 residues. The CDR3 region is CASIATGTGPQHF. The CDR3 nucleotides are TGTGCCAGCATCGCCACAGGTACCGGGCCCCAGCATTTT.

The chain recombines TRBV5-1 with TRBJ2-7; perhaps TRBD2 as D (6 bases). The V gene lost 2 bases and the J gene lost 5 bases, with 17 bases spanning the gap. In germline, CDR1 is SGHRS, CDR2 YFSETQ. This CDR3 has 15 residues. CDR3 sequence: CASSFGREDLDEQYF. CDR3 nucleotide sequence: TGCGCCAGCAGCTTCGGAAGGGAGGACTTAGACGAGCAGTACTTC. The whole variable domain, remainder taken from reference TRBV5-1 and TRBJ2-7, is KAGVTQTPRYLIKTRGQQVTLSCSPISGHRSVSWYQQTPGQGLQFLFEYFSETQRNKGNFPGRFSGRQFSNSRSEMNVSTLELGDSALYLCASSFGREDLDEQYFGPGTRLTVT.

This rearrangement joins TRBV7-2 to TRBJ1-2, with D uncertain. The V end lost 1 base, the J end lost 1 base, and 7 bases lay between the germline ends. Per the germline V gene, CDR1 is SGHTA and CDR2 is FQGNSA. This CDR3 spans 14 amino acids. CDR3: CASSLGGGNYGYTF. The CDR3, as DNA: TGTGCCAGCAGCTTAGGAGGAGGTAACTATGGCTACACCTTC.

The chain has TRBV6-1 and TRBJ1-2; 11 nucleotides line up with TRBD1. V lost 6 bases and J lost 5; bases outside the gene matches: 8. The CDR3 runs to 15 residues. Germline V gene lookup returns CDR1 MNHNS and CDR2 SASEGT. The CDR3: CASSPGTGGFYGYTF. CDR3 in DNA: TGTGCCAGCAGCCCTGGGACAGGGGGATTTTATGGCTACACCTTC.

The chain employs TRBV6-1 and TRBJ2-5; 11 nucleotides align to TRBD2. The junction had 4 bases not matched to a gene; V was cut back by 3 bases and J by 4 bases. This CDR3 spans 15 amino acids. Germline V gives CDR1 MNHNS, CDR2 SASEGT. The CDR3 reads CASSDLAGGGETQYF. DNA of the CDR3: TGTGCCAGCAGTGACCTAGCGGGAGGTGGAGAGACCCAGTACTTC.

The chain has TRBV4-1 and TRBJ1-2, with D uncertain. Trimming pared 0 bases from V and 2 bases from J, leaving 10 bases between. Per germline, CDR1 MGHRA and CDR2 YSYEKL. This CDR3 is built from 15 residues. The DNA of the CDR3 is TGCGCCAGCAGCCAAGATAGAAGCTGGAACTATGGCTACACCTTC. Protein sequence: CASSQDRSWNYGYTF.

The chain is built from TRBV6-5 and TRBJ2-5, with TRBD2 matching 8 bases. V was pared by 0 bases and J by 5 bases, with 5 bases of the junction left unmatched. Germline V gives CDR1 MNHEY, CDR2 SVGAGI. This CDR3 comprises 15 residues. DNA for the CDR3: TGTGCCAGCAGTTACTCCGGGAGGGTCTGGGAGACCCAGTACTTC. Amino acid sequence: CASSYSGRVWETQYF.

J is TRBJ2-5 and V is TRBV9; D is uncertain. The CDR3 length is 16 residues. CDR1 is SGDLS and CDR2 is YYNGEE in the germline V gene. V lost 0 bases to trimming and J lost 5 bases, with 17 bases between them. The CDR3 sequence is CASSVGGTVAPETQYF. CDR3 nucleotides: TGTGCCAGCAGCGTAGGAGGAACGGTCGCGCCGGAGACCCAGTACTTC.

This clone occurred once. V usage is TRBV7-2 and J usage is TRBJ1-2; D call uncertain. The V and J ends lost 5 bases and 5 bases respectively, with 12 bases between them. The CDR3 has 13 residues. Germline lookup yields CDR1 SGHTA and CDR2 FQGNSA. CDR3 nucleotide sequence: TGTGCCAGCAGCCCCAAGATCGGGTATGGCTACACCTTC. This codes for CASSPKIGYGYTF.

The chain combines TRBV7-8 with TRBJ1-2, with D perhaps matching TRBD1 (6 bases). The CDR3 loop spans 16 amino acids. Germline V lookup: CDR1 SGHVS, CDR2 FQNEAQ. Trimming left V 2 bases short and J 6 bases short, with 19 bases between. In nucleotides, the CDR3 is TGTGCCAGCAGCTTACGGCCGGACAGCATAAGTGATGGCTACACCTTC. Its protein is CASSLRPDSISDGYTF.

The chain carries TRBV5-1 and TRBJ2-1; D remains unclear. CDR3 length: 13 residues. Per germline, CDR1 SGHRS and CDR2 YFSETQ. V shed 0 bases and J shed 8 bases, with 9 bases lying between them. Here the CDR3 reads CASSLDRVDEQFF. In DNA form, the CDR3 reads TGCGCCAGCAGCTTGGATCGGGTCGATGAGCAGTTCTTC.

The V and J genes are TRBV27 and TRBJ2-1, with 10 positions matching TRBD2. Germline loops: CDR1 MNHEY, CDR2 SMNVEV (reference sequence). There are 15 residues in the CDR3. Unmatched junction bases numbered 4, after V lost 3 bases and J lost 5 bases. The CDR3 sequence is CASSLEREGNNEQFF. CDR3 sequence (DNA): TGTGCCAGCAGTTTGGAGCGGGAGGGGAACAATGAGCAGTTCTTC.

This sequence joins TRBV18 and TRBJ1-3, with TRBD1 matching over 10 bases. The CDR3 runs 16 residues. The V gene's germline CDR1 is KGHSH and CDR2 LQKENI. V gave up 4 bases and J gave up 9 bases; unmatched junction bases: 12. In DNA, the CDR3 is TGTGCCAGCTCACTTCGACAGGGGGCGTCCGACTTCACCATATATTTT. The encoded protein is CASSLRQGASDFTIYF. The variable domain in full, completed from reference TRBV18 and TRBJ1-3, reads NAGVMQNPRHLVRRRGQEARLRCSPMKGHSHVYWYRQLPEEGLKFMVYLQKENIIDESGMPKERFSAEFPKEGPSILRIQQVVRGDSAAYFCASSLRQGASDFTIYFGEGSWLTVV.

The V and J genes are TRBV29-1 and TRBJ1-3; D is possibly TRBD1 (6 bases). The CDR3 runs to 12 residues. Trimming took off 2 bases at V and 4 bases at J, with 6 bases between the two ends. From germline, CDR1 is SQVTM and CDR2 ANQGSEA. CDR3 sequence: CSVEQGGNTIYF. For the CDR3, the DNA is TGCAGCGTTGAACAGGGGGGAAACACCATATATTTT.

The rearrangement joins TRBV6-4 to TRBJ1-2; 7 positions match TRBD1. The trim removed 0 bases at V and 2 bases at J, leaving 9 bases unmatched. The germline gives CDR1 MRHNA, CDR2 SNTAGT. The CDR3 runs to 17 residues. CDR3 DNA: TGTGCCAGCAGTGACTCGCTTACAGGGGACCTAAACTATGGCTACACCTTC. Protein: CASSDSLTGDLNYGYTF.

The chain links TRBV19 to TRBJ1-4, with 8 bases identical to TRBD1. J lost 4 bases, V lost 6 bases, and 7 bases had no gene match. There are 15 residues in the CDR3. Germline CDR1 and CDR2: LNHDA and SQIVND (reference sequence). CDR3 in DNA: TGTGCCAGTAGGCCCGGGACAGGTAATAATGAAAAACTGTTTTTT. Protein: CASRPGTGNNEKLFF.

This clone was recorded once. This chain uses TRBV28 with TRBJ1-1, with TRBD1 matching 7 bases. V dropped 10 bases and J dropped 1; count of bases not matched to a gene: 15. The CDR3 is 16 residues long. Germline V CDR1 and CDR2: MDHEN, SYDVKM. CDR3 loop: CAILQDRWVGNTEAFF. CDR3 bases: TGTGCCATTCTACAGGACAGGTGGGTGGGGAACACTGAAGCTTTCTTT.